This T cell receptor (beta chain) stems from a study of T cell responses to AZD1222 COVID-19 vaccine. Broader study findings: Only five or six individuals given AZD1222 were seropositive at baseline.

Comments on this clone: Its target is not known.

Deletions cut 5 bases from V and 9 bases from J, with 23 bases between. The CDR3 runs to 17 residues. Per germline, CDR1 MDHEN and CDR2 SYDVKM. The repertoire was sequenced with immunoSEQ multiplex PCR; TCRdb's copy has only in-frame clones and lacks some. Of 120,000 or so clones in the sample, 92% were seen once. The specimen was peripheral blood, collected 28 days after the second AZD1222 dose. The chain employs TRBV28 and TRBJ1-6; D remains unclear. This sequence was found in an adult who received the AZD1222 COVID-19 vaccine. Here the CDR3 DNA reads TGTGCCAGCAGTCACGAACTGGACGGAACTTGGGGTTCACCCCTCCACTTT. This codes for CASSHELDGTWGSPLHF. Looking up the rest from reference TRBV28 and TRBJ1-6 gives the full variable domain: DVKVTQSSRYLVKRTGEKVFLECVQDMDHENMFWYRQDPGLGLRLIYFSYDVKMKEKGDIPEGYSVSREKKERFSLILESASTNQTSMYLCASSHELDGTWGSPLHFGNGTRLTVT.